The 25 T cell receptor beta chains below were found in one sample sequenced in a study of cytomegalovirus exposure and HLA in healthy donors. The PCR was carried out with 60 Vbeta primers and 13 Jbeta primers. Sequenced by immunoSEQ multiplex PCR; TCRdb stores in-frame clones only, minus some. The sample yields 75,000 to 95,000 clones, nearly 70% seen once. Sequencing was performed on PBMCs. Receptor source: a man in his fifties or sixties in good health and CMV-seronegative.

The chain recombines TRBV11-2 with TRBJ1-2; no firm D call. This CDR3 is 14 amino acids long. Germline V gives CDR1 SGHAT, CDR2 FQNNGV. V lost 4 bases to trimming and J lost 6 bases, with 15 bases between them. The CDR3 nucleotides are TGTGCCAGCAGCTCCGACCCGGGAGGCAATGGCTACACCTTC. It codes for CASSSDPGGNGYTF.

V and J are TRBV28 and TRBJ1-2; possible D gene TRBD1, 6 bases. This CDR3 contains 16 residues. Trimming cost V 2 bases and J 0 bases, with 13 bases left between them. CDR1 is MDHEN and CDR2 is SYDVKM in the germline V gene. As DNA, the CDR3 is TGTGCCAGCAGTTTAGTAGGACAGCTATCTAACTATGGCTACACCTTC. Translating gives CASSLVGQLSNYGYTF.

This clone showed up just a few times. The chain carries TRBV7-2 and TRBJ2-7; D call uncertain. The CDR3 loop spans 14 amino acids. V was pared by 1 base and J by 4 bases, with 11 bases between. The germline CDR1 and CDR2 sequences are SGHTA and FQGNSA. CDR3 sequence reads: CASSLDSAVYEQYV. The CDR3 DNA reads as TGTGCCAGCAGCTTAGATTCGGCGGTATACGAGCAGTACGTC.

This chain links TRBV6-6 with TRBJ2-4; D remains unclear. Trimming removed 4 bases from V and 2 bases from J, with 3 bases in between. CDR3 length: 12 residues. Germline V gene lookup returns CDR1 MNHNY and CDR2 SVGAGI (reference sequence). The CDR3 region has the DNA TGTGCCAGCAGTTTTACCAAAAACATTCAGTACTTC. It codes for CASSFTKNIQYF.

This clone came up a few times. The CDR3 nucleotides read TGTGCCAGCAGTAGGGGGCGAACTAATGAAAAACTGTTTTTT. Translated, it gives CASSRGRTNEKLFF. This chain links TRBV25-1 with TRBJ1-4, with 7 bases that match TRBD1. This CDR3 region has 14 residues. The V gene's germline CDR1 is MGHDK and CDR2 SYGVNS. The trim removed 5 bases at V and 1 base at J, leaving 1 base unmatched.

The chain links TRBV30 to TRBJ1-5; no clear D gene. Deletions cut 0 bases from V and 7 bases from J, with 13 bases between. Per the germline V gene, CDR1 is GTSNPN and CDR2 is SVGIG (reference sequence). The CDR3 is 14 residues long. For the CDR3, the DNA is TGTGCCTGGAGTGTACAAGGGAGCTACCAGCCCCAGCATTTT. Translating gives CAWSVQGSYQPQHF. Filled out from reference TRBV30 and TRBJ1-5, the complete variable domain reads SQTIHQWPATLVQPVGSPLSLECTVEGTSNPNLYWYRQAAGRGLQLLFYSVGIGQISSEVPQNLSASRPQDRQFILSSKKLLLSDSGFYLCAWSVQGSYQPQHFGDGTRLSIL.

The chain carries TRBV6-4 and TRBJ1-6; TRBD1 matches at 9 bases. Germline CDR1 reads MRHNA; CDR2 reads SNTAGT. The V gene end was trimmed by 6 bases and the J gene end by 6 bases; junction bases not matched to a gene: 9. The CDR3 has 16 residues. CDR3 DNA sequence: TGTGCCAGCAGCCCAGGGACAGGGTTGAGTAATTCACCCCTCCACTTT. The encoded protein is CASSPGTGLSNSPLHF.

The V call is TRBV5-1, the J call TRBJ1-1; D unclear. V gave up 0 bases and J gave up 4 bases, with 13 bases separating them. Germline V lookup: CDR1 SGHRS, CDR2 YFSETQ. The CDR3 is made up of 15 amino acids. The CDR3 DNA reads as TGCGCCAGCAGCTTGGGAAGGGAGTCGGCCACTGAAGCTTTCTTT. Its protein is CASSLGRESATEAFF.

In its sample, this clone was seen a few times. The V call is TRBV15, the J call TRBJ1-1; tentatively, D is TRBD1 (5 bases). This CDR3 is built from 16 residues. Germline assignment: CDR1 LNHNV and CDR2 YYDKDF (reference sequence). The V gene lost 0 bases and the J gene lost 1 base, with 12 bases spanning the gap. CDR3 DNA: TGTGCCACCAGCAGAGACCCTGCCGGGGGGAACACTGAAGCTTTCTTT. Encoded protein: CATSRDPAGGNTEAFF.

The chain employs TRBV10-3 and TRBJ2-5; D is uncertain. The length of the CDR3 is 15 residues. V shed 6 bases and J shed 0 bases, with 14 bases lying between them. Germline V gene sequence: CDR1 ENHRY, CDR2 SYGVKD. The CDR3: CAIRGSGGDQETQYF. In DNA form, the CDR3 reads TGTGCCATCAGGGGTTCCGGCGGTGACCAAGAGACCCAGTACTTC.

The chain uses TRBV6-5 and TRBJ2-1, with D perhaps TRBD2 (7 bases). Germline V CDR1 and CDR2: MNHEY, SVGAGI. This CDR3 spans 14 amino acids. V was cut by 6 bases and J by 10 bases, with 19 bases left in between. The CDR3 coding sequence is TGTGCCAGCAGAGGGGGGGGATCGGATAGCGAGCAGTTCTTC. Its protein product is CASRGGGSDSEQFF.

The chain carries TRBV25-1 and TRBJ2-7, with 8 bases matching TRBD1. J gave up 2 bases and V 10 bases, and 13 bases lay outside the gene matches. Germline V gene sequence: CDR1 MGHDK, CDR2 SYGVNS. The CDR3 sequence is 15 residues long. The CDR3 DNA reads as TGTGCCACCACAAAGAACAGGGGGGTTCCCTACGAGCAGTACGTC. Its translation: CATTKNRGVPYEQYV.

In this sample, this clone turned up a few times. The chain employs TRBV30 and TRBJ2-1, with TRBD2 identical over 7 bases. CDR3 length: 12 amino acids. The V gene end was trimmed by 5 bases and the J gene end by 12 bases; junction bases not matched to a gene: 10. Germline CDR1 GTSNPN, CDR2 SVGIG (reference sequence). This CDR3 is CAWEMGGSGQFF. CDR3 in DNA: TGTGCCTGGGAGATGGGGGGGAGCGGGCAGTTCTTC. Supplemented by reference TRBV30 and TRBJ2-1, the full variable domain reads SQTIHQWPATLVQPVGSPLSLECTVEGTSNPNLYWYRQAAGRGLQLLFYSVGIGQISSEVPQNLSASRPQDRQFILSSKKLLLSDSGFYLCAWEMGGSGQFFGPGTRLTVL.

The CDR3 loop is CASSSLAGAYNEQFF. The CDR3, as DNA: TGTGCCAGCAGCAGTTTGGCGGGGGCCTACAATGAGCAGTTCTTC. The chain is built from TRBV11-1 and TRBJ2-1; TRBD2 matches 7 bases. Germline V gene sequence: CDR1 SGHAT, CDR2 FQDESV (reference sequence). The CDR3 is made up of 15 amino acids. The ends lost 5 bases at V and 2 bases at J; junction bases unmatched: 6.

The V and J genes are TRBV2 and TRBJ1-1; TRBD1 agrees at 8 bases. Germline values: CDR1 SNHLY, CDR2 FYNNEI. V was clipped by 7 bases and J by 2 bases; unmatched bases: 9. The CDR3 is 15 amino acids. In DNA form, the CDR3 reads TGTGCCAGCAAGGGCAGGGGGCTACTAAACACTGAAGCTTTCTTT. It codes for CASKGRGLLNTEAFF.

This clone was picked up one time. The rearrangement uses TRBV20-1 and TRBJ2-4, with D perhaps matching TRBD1 (6 bases). Looked up from germline, CDR1 is DFQATT and CDR2 is SNEGSKA (reference sequence). V was pared by 4 bases and J by 10 bases, with 11 bases between. The CDR3 loop spans 11 amino acids. The CDR3, as DNA: TGCAGTGCTATCGAGCAGGGGATTCAGTACTTC. It translates to CSAIEQGIQYF.

With regard to this clone: The junction and the germline gene differ at one end; a read error may be behind it. The V and J genes are TRBV18 and TRBJ2-5, with TRBD1 matching over 7 bases. This CDR3 is 14 amino acids long. Germline assignment: CDR1 KGHSH and CDR2 LQKENI. The CDR3 DNA reads TGTGCCAGCTCACCGTCCGGGACAGAAGAGGCCCAGTACTTC. Protein sequence: CASSPSGTEEAQYF.

In this sample, this clone turned up once. This chain links TRBV5-1 with TRBJ1-2; D not resolved. Trimming removed 0 bases from V and 8 bases from J, with 8 bases in between. The CDR3 consists of 12 residues. The germline V gene encodes CDR1 SGHRS and CDR2 YFSETQ. This CDR3 reads CASSLDGGGYTF. For the CDR3, the DNA is TGCGCCAGCAGCTTGGACGGCGGGGGCTACACCTTC.

The rearrangement uses TRBV9 and TRBJ2-1; TRBD2 aligns across 10 bases. CDR1 is SGDLS, CDR2 YYNGEE, per germline. This CDR3 is 15 amino acids long. V dropped 0 bases and J dropped 8; count of bases not matched to a gene: 5. In DNA, the CDR3 is TGTGCCAGCAGCGTAGCAAGCGGGAGGGCTTATGAGCAGTTCTTC. It is translated as CASSVASGRAYEQFF.

This chain connects TRBV4-1 to TRBJ2-3; 9 bases fit TRBD2. Trimming at V came to 4 bases and at J to 2 bases, leaving 4 bases not matched to a gene. CDR1 and CDR2 from the germline V gene are MGHRA and YSYEKL. The CDR3 is 15 residues long. This CDR3 is CASSRRTSDTDTQYF. CDR3 nucleotides: TGCGCCAGCAGCCGACGGACTAGCGACACAGATACGCAGTATTTT.

The CDR3 DNA is TGTGCCAGCAACAGACGAAGCAATGAGCAGTTCTTC. It codes for CASNRRSNEQFF. The chain is built from TRBV7-9 and TRBJ2-1; D gene ambiguous. The CDR3 loop spans 12 amino acids. The V end lost 7 bases, the J end lost 6 bases, and 10 bases lay between the germline ends. Germline lookup yields CDR1 SEHNR and CDR2 FQNEAQ (reference sequence).

The genes are TRBV7-2 and TRBJ2-7; no clear D gene. Germline V gives CDR1 SGHTA, CDR2 FQGNSA. This CDR3 has 16 residues. The V end was cut by 3 bases, the J end by 2 bases, with 17 bases between. CDR3 sequence: CASSFFGVTRTYEQYF. CDR3 nucleotides: TGTGCCAGCAGCTTTTTTGGCGTGACCAGGACCTACGAGCAGTACTTC.

V gene TRBV7-2 combines with J gene TRBJ2-5; 7 bases fit TRBD2. The junction had 7 bases not matched to a gene; V was cut back by 6 bases and J by 0 bases. Germline CDR1 reads SGHTA; CDR2 reads FQGNSA. The CDR3 has 15 residues. The CDR3 nucleotides are TGTGCCAGCAGGCTATCCGGGGGGTACCAAGAGACCCAGTACTTC. This codes for CASRLSGGYQETQYF. The entire variable domain, with the rest obtained from reference TRBV7-2 and TRBJ2-5, is as follows: GAGVSQSPSNKVTEKGKDVELRCDPISGHTALYWYRQSLGQGLEFLIYFQGNSAPDKSGLPSDRFSAERTGGSVSTLTIQRTQQEDSAVYLCASRLSGGYQETQYFGPGTRLLVL.

The genes are TRBV7-8 and TRBJ2-1; D is possibly TRBD1 (5 bases). There are 13 residues in the CDR3. Germline lookup yields CDR1 SGHVS and CDR2 FQNEAQ. V was cut by 3 bases and J by 9 bases, with 12 bases left in between. As DNA, the CDR3 is TGTGCCAGCAGCTTCGCAGGGTTCGGTGAGCAGTTCTTC. Translation gives CASSFAGFGEQFF.

The chain combines TRBV5-6 with TRBJ2-1; possibly TRBD2 for D (5 bases). The CDR3 is 18 residues long. In germline, CDR1 is SGHDT, CDR2 YYEEEE. V was clipped by 1 base and J by 0 bases, with 17 bases between them. The CDR3 DNA reads TGTGCCAGCAGCTTGCTCGAGGTATTGGGGAGCTCCTACAATGAGCAGTTCTTC. The encoded protein is CASSLLEVLGSSYNEQFF.